This T cell receptor beta chain was obtained from a study of CD8 T cells in ankylosing spondylitis. Findings of the study overall: For ankylosing spondylitis blood, a TCR beta motif of eight or nine highly homologous variants appeared characteristic. Before this, some motif variants had been reported in reactive arthritis synovial fluid and blood.

The junction had 5 bases not matched to a gene; V was cut back by 5 bases and J by 6 bases. Germline CDR1 is MNHNY and CDR2 is SVGAGI (reference sequence). CDR3 size: 13 residues. TCRdb fed the 5' RACE reads into MiXCR, producing one record per CDR3 protein. The repertoire holds about 390,000 distinct CDR3 sequences, with under 25% as singletons. On this clonotype: Its antigen is not identified.

The sample was blood, either unsorted or a sorted T cell fraction (not recorded which). The chain joins TRBV6-6 to TRBJ1-2; TRBD1 agrees at 8 bases. The TCR comes from a male donor with ankylosing spondylitis. The CDR3 DNA reads TGTGCCAGCAGTCCGACAGGGGTGAATGGCTACACCTTC. Translated: CASSPTGVNGYTF.